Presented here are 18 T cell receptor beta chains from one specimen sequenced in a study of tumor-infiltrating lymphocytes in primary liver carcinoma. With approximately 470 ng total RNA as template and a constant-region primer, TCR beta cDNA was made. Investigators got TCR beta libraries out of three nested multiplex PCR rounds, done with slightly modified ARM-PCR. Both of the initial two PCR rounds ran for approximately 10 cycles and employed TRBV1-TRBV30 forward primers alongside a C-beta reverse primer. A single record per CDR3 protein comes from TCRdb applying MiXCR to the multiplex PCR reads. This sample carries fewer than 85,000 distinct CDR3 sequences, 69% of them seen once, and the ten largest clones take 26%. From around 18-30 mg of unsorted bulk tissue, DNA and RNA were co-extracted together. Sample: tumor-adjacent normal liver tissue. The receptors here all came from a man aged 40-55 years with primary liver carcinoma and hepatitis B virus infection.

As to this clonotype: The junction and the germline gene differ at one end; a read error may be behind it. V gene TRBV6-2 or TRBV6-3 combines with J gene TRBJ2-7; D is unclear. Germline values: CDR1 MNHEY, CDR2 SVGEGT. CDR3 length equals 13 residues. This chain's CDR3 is CANSYEVSYEHYF. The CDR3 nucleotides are TGTGCCAACAGTTACGAGGTATCCTACGAGCATTACTTC.

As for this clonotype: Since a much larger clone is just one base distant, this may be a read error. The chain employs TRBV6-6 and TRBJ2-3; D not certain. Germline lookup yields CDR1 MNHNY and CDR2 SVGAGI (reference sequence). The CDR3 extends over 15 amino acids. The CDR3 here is CVSEQQIASTDTQYF. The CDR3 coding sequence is TGTGTCAGTGAACAGCAAATAGCTAGCACAGATACGCAGTATTTT.

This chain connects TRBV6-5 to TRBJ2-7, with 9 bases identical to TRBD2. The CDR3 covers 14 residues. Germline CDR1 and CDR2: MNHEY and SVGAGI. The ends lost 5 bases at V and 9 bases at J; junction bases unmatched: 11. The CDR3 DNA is TGTGCCAGCAGTCCGCGGGAGGGCCTGTACAGGCAGTACTTC. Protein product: CASSPREGLYRQYF.

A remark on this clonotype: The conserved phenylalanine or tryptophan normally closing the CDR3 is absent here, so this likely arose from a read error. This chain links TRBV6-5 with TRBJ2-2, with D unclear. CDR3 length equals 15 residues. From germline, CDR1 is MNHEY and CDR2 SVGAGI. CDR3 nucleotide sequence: TGTGCTAGCAGTTACGGCACTGCGAACACCGGGGAGCTGTTTTCT. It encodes CASSYGTANTGELFS.

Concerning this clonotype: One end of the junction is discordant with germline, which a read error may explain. The CDR3 DNA is TGTGCCAACAGTTACTTCGGCGGACCCGTCTGGGCCAACGTCCTGACTTTC. It specifies CANSYFGGPVWANVLTF. The chain employs TRBV6-2 or TRBV6-3 and TRBJ2-6; no clear D. From germline, CDR1 is MNHEY and CDR2 SVGEGT. This CDR3 is built from 17 residues.

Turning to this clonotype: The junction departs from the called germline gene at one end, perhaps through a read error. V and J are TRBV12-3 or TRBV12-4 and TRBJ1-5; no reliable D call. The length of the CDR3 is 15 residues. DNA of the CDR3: TGTGCCAGCAGTTTGGGCAACAGAGTCAATCAGCCTCAGCATTTT. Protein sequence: CASSLGNRVNQPQHF.

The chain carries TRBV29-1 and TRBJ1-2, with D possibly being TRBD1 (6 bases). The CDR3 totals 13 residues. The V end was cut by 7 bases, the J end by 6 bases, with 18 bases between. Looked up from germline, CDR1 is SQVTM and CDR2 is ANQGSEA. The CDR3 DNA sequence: TGCAGCGCTGAGGCGCAGGGGACGCATGGCTACACCTTC. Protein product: CSAEAQGTHGYTF.

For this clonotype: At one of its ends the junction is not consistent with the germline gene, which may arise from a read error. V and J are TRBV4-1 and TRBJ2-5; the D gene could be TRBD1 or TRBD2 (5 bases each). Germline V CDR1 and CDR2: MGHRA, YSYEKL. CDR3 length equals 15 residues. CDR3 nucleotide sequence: TGCGCCAGCAGCCCCGGGGCAGGGTTTCAAGAGACCCATTACTTC. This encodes CASSPGAGFQETHYF.

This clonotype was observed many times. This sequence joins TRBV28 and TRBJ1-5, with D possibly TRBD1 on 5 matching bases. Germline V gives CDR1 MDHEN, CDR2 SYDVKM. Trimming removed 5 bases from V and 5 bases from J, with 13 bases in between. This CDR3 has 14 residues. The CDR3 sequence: CASSLGGGHQPQHF. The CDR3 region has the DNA TGTGCCAGCAGTCTCGGGGGAGGGCATCAGCCCCAGCATTTT.

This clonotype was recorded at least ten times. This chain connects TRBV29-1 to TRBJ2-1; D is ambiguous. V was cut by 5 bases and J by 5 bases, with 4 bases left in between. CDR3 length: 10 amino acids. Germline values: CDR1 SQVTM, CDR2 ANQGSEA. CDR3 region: CSVWDNEQFF. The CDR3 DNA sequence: TGCAGCGTTTGGGACAATGAGCAGTTCTTC.

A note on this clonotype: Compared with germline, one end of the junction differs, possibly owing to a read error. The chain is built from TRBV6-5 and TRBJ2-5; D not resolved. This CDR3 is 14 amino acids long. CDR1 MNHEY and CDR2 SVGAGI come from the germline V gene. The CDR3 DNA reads TGTGCCAGCAGTTACGGAGAGATCCAAGAGACCCAGCAATTC. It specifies CASSYGEIQETQQF.

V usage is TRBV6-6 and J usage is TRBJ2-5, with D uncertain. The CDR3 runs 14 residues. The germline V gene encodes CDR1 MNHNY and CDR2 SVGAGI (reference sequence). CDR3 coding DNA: TGTGCAAGCTGTTACGGGCAGTACCAAGAGACCCAGTACTTC. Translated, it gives CASCYGQYQETQYF.

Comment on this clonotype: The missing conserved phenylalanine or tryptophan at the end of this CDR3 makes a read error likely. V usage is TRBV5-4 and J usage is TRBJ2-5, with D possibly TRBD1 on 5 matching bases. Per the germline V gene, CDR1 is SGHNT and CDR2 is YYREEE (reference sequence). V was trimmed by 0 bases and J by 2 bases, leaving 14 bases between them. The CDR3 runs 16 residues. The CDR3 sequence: CASSLGGTGNQETQYL. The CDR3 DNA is TGTGCCAGCAGCTTGGGGGGTACAGGTAATCAAGAGACCCAGTACTTA.

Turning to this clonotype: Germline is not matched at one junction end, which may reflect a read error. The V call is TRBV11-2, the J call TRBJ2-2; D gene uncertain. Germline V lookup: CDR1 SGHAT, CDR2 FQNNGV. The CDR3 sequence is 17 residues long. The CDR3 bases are TGTGCCGGCAGCATAGTGCGAGTCCCTCAGGACACCGGGGAGCTGTTTTTT. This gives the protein CAGSIVRVPQDTGELFF.

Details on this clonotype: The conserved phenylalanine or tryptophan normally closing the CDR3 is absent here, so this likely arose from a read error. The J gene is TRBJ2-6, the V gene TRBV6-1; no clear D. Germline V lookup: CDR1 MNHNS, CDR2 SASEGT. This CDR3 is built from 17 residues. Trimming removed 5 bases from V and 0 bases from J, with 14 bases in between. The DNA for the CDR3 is TGTGCCAGCAGTCCGTCGGGCCTAGGCTCTGGGGCCAACGTCCTGACTTTA. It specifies CASSPSGLGSGANVLTL.

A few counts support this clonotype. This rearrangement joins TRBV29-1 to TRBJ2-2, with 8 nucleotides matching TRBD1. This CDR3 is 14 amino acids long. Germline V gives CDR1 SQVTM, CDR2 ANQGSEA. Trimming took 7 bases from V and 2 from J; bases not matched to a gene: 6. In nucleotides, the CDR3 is TGCAGCGCCCAAGGACAGGGTAACACCGGGGAGCTGTTTTTT. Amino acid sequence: CSAQGQGNTGELFF.

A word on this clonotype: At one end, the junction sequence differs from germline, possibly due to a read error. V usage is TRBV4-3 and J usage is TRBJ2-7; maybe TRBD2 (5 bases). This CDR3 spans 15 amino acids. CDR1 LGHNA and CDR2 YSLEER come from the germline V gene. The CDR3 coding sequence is TGCGCAAGCAGCCAAAATAGGGAGACTCCCTTCGAGCAGTACTTC. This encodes CASSQNRETPFEQYF.

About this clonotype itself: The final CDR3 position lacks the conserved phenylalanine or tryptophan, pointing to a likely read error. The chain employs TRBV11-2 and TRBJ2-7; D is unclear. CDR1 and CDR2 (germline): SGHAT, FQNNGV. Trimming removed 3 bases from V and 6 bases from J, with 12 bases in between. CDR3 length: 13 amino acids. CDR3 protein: CASSFEWASEQYL. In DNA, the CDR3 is TGTGCCAGCAGCTTCGAATGGGCTAGCGAGCAGTACCTC.